These 7 T cell receptor beta chains were all obtained from the same sample, sequenced in a study of blood T cell repertoires in COVID-19. Assay used: immunoSEQ multiplex PCR; TCRdb lists only in-frame clones, some missing. The data hold 25,000 to 35,000 clones, with 80% to 90% observed a single time. Source material: peripheral blood. These receptor sequences come from a human donor in a cohort sampled during active COVID-19.

The gene calls are TRBV2 and TRBJ2-7; weak D call: TRBD2 (5 bases). Germline lookup yields CDR1 SNHLY and CDR2 FYNNEI. Trimming cost V 8 bases and J 1 base, with 21 bases left between them. This CDR3 has 16 amino acids. DNA of the CDR3: TGTGCCAGCGGTCATGCCCTATCCAGGAGGTCCTACGAGCAGTACTTC. It encodes CASGHALSRRSYEQYF.

V usage is TRBV4-1 and J usage is TRBJ2-1, with 11 bases that match TRBD2. Unmatched junction bases numbered 8, after V lost 4 bases and J lost 6 bases. CDR3 size: 16 residues. The germline V gene has CDR1 MGHRA and CDR2 YSYEKL. CDR3 protein: CASSLLAGGDSNEQFF. CDR3 in DNA: TGCGCCAGCAGCCTCCTAGCGGGGGGTGATTCCAATGAGCAGTTCTTC.

The chain links TRBV7-3 to TRBJ2-6; TRBD1 matches 7 bases. V lost 5 bases and J lost 2; bases outside the gene matches: 15. This CDR3 contains 19 residues. Per the germline V gene, CDR1 is SGHTA and CDR2 is FQGTGA. The CDR3 loop reads CASSTTGLKGAAGANVLTF. In nucleotides, the CDR3 is TGTGCCAGCAGCACAACCGGACTCAAGGGGGCAGCTGGGGCCAACGTCCTGACTTTC.

This sequence joins TRBV4-1 and TRBJ1-4; 9 bases match TRBD1. The germline V gene has CDR1 MGHRA and CDR2 YSYEKL. The CDR3 has 14 residues. With 4 bases clipped from V and 8 bases from J, the junction kept 5 bases outside the gene matches. CDR3 DNA sequence: TGCGCCAGCAGCCGCCGGGACAGGGACGAAAAACTGTTTTTT. Residues: CASSRRDRDEKLFF.

The chain couples TRBV7-9 to TRBJ2-1; 8 bases line up with TRBD2. The V gene end was trimmed by 2 bases and the J gene end by 6 bases; junction bases not matched to a gene: 0. Germline V gene lookup returns CDR1 SEHNR and CDR2 FQNEAQ (reference sequence). The CDR3 contains 13 residues. In DNA, the CDR3 is TGTGCCAGCAGCTTAAGCGGGGGCAATGAGCAGTTCTTC. Translating it yields CASSLSGGNEQFF.

This sequence joins TRBV6-2 or TRBV6-3 and TRBJ2-6; no firm D call. The ends were cut back, 4 bases at V and 2 bases at J, with 3 bases in the middle. The germline V gene encodes CDR1 MNHEY and CDR2 SVGEGT. The CDR3 extends over 13 amino acids. This CDR3 reads CASSLAGANVLTF. Written as DNA, the CDR3 is TGTGCCAGCAGTTTAGCTGGGGCCAACGTCCTGACTTTC.

V and J are TRBV7-2 and TRBJ2-7; 7 nucleotides line up with TRBD1. Germline CDR1 is SGHTA and CDR2 is FQGNSA. V trimming: 6 bases; J trimming: 0 bases; junction bases outside the gene matches: 8. The CDR3 length is 15 residues. In nucleotides, the CDR3 is TGTGCCAGCAGGCTTGGACAGGCAACCTCCTACGAGCAGTACTTC. Encoded protein: CASRLGQATSYEQYF.